Presented here are 6 T cell receptor beta chains from one specimen sequenced in a study of circulating and synovial CD4+ cells in juvenile arthritis. Clones were sequenced by immunoSEQ multiplex PCR, and TCRdb holds only the in-frame ones, with some missing. The table lists 30,000 to 40,000 clones, about 95% of them singletons. Sequenced: CD4+ T cells from blood. Source of these receptors: a human donor with juvenile idiopathic arthritis.

The chain joins TRBV6-1 to TRBJ2-5; 10 bases match TRBD1. The DNA end lines up better with TRBJ2-7; the J call may be wrong. The CDR3 is made up of 15 amino acids. CDR1 MNHNS and CDR2 SASEGT come from the germline V gene. The CDR3, as DNA: TGTGCCAGCAGTGAAATCGGGACAGGGGCCTACGAGCAGTACTTC. Translating gives CASSEIGTGAYEQYF.

This chain's CDR3 is CASSQELGANKVQETQYF. In DNA, the CDR3 is TGCGCCAGCAGCCAAGAGCTGGGGGCGAATAAAGTCCAAGAGACCCAGTACTTC. The chain links TRBV4-3 to TRBJ2-5, with a weak D call TRBD1 (6 bases). This CDR3 has 18 residues. Germline V gives CDR1 LGHNA, CDR2 YSLEER. The ends were cut back, 0 bases at V and 1 base at J, with 18 bases in the middle.

This clone was recorded once. V and J are TRBV27 and TRBJ2-6, with unresolved D. Germline CDR1 and CDR2: MNHEY and SMNVEV (reference sequence). Trimming left V 2 bases short and J 2 bases short, with 7 bases between. The CDR3 runs 15 residues. CDR3 DNA: TGTGCCAGCAGTTTACGAGGCACTGGGGCCAACGTCCTGACTTTC. This codes for CASSLRGTGANVLTF.

The chain combines TRBV5-3 with TRBJ2-4, with 10 bases matching TRBD2. Being an ORF, TRBV5-3 has a function that is uncertain. This CDR3 comprises 16 residues. Unmatched junction bases numbered 5, after V lost 4 bases and J lost 1 base. DNA of the CDR3: TGTGCCAGAAGCCACCTTAGCGGGGGGGCCAAAAACATTCAGTACTTC. Its translation is CARSHLSGGAKNIQYF.

J is TRBJ2-2 and V is TRBV19; TRBD1 is a possible D gene (6 bases). The CDR3 covers 18 residues. Germline lookup yields CDR1 LNHDA and CDR2 SQIVND (reference sequence). V gave up 3 bases and J gave up 4 bases, with 21 bases separating them. The CDR3 DNA is TGTGCCAGTAGTATTGGGTTCGTACAGGGTCCTCCCACCGGGGAGCTGTTTTTT. Its translation is CASSIGFVQGPPTGELFF. Full variable domain (remainder filled in from reference TRBV19 and TRBJ2-2): DGGITQSPKYLFRKEGQNVTLSCEQNLNHDAMYWYRQDPGQGLRLIYYSQIVNDFQKGDIAEGYSVSREKKESFPLTVTSAQKNPTAFYLCASSIGFVQGPPTGELFFGEGSRLTVL.

CDR3 region: CASSLGQVSGNEQFF. The CDR3 DNA follows: TGTGCCAGCAGTTTAGGGCAGGTTAGTGGGAATGAGCAGTTCTTC. V usage is TRBV28 and J usage is TRBJ2-1; D ambiguous. CDR3 length: 15 residues. V lost 2 bases and J lost 7, with 15 bases in between. Germline CDR1 is MDHEN and CDR2 is SYDVKM.